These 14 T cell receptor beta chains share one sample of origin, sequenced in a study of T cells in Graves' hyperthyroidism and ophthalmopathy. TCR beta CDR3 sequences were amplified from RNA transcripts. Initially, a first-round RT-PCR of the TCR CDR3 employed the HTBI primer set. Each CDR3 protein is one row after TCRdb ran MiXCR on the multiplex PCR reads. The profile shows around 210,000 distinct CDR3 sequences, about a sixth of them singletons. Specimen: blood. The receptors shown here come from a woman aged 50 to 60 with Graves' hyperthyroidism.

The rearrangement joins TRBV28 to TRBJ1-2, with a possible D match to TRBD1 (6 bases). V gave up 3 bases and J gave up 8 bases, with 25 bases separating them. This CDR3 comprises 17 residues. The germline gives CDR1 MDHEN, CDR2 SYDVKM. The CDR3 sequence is CASSFPVAAGDVLGYTF. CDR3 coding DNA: TGTGCCAGCAGTTTCCCGGTAGCCGCAGGGGACGTGTTGGGCTACACCTTC.

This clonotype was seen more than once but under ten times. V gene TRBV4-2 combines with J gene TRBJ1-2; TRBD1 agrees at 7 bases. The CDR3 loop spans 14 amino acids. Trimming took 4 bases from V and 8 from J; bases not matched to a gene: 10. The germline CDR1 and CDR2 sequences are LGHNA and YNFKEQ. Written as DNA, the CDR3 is TGTGCCAGCAGCCCACAAGAAACAGGGGAAGGCTACACCTTC. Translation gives CASSPQETGEGYTF.

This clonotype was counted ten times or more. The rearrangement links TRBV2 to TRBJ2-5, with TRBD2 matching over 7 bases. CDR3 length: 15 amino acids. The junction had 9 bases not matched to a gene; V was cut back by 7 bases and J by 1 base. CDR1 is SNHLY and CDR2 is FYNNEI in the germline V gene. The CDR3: CASTVRLAFQETQYF. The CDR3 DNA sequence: TGTGCCAGCACGGTGAGACTAGCCTTCCAAGAGACCCAGTACTTC.

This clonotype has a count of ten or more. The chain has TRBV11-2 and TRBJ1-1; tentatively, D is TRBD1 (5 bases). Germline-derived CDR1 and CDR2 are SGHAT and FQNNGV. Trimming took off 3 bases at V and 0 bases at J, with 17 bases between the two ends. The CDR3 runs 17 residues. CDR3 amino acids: CASSFPGSGRMNTEAFF. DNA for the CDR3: TGTGCCAGCAGCTTCCCAGGCTCGGGACGGATGAACACTGAAGCTTTCTTT.

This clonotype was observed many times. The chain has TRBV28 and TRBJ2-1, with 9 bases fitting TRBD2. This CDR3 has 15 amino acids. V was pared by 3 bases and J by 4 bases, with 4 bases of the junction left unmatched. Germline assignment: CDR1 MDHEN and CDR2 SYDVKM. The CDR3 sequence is CASSFSGGVYNEQFF. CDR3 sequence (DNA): TGTGCCAGCAGTTTTAGCGGGGGCGTGTACAATGAGCAGTTCTTC. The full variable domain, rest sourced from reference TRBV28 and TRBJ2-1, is DVKVTQSSRYLVKRTGEKVFLECVQDMDHENMFWYRQDPGLGLRLIYFSYDVKMKEKGDIPEGYSVSREKKERFSLILESASTNQTSMYLCASSFSGGVYNEQFFGPGTRLTVL.

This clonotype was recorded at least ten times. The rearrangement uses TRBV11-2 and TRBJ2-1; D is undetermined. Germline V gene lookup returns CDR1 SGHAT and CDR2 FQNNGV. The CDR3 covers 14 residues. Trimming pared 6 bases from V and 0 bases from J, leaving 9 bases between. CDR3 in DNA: TGTGCCAGCAGTCAAAGGAGCTCCTACAATGAGCAGTTCTTC. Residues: CASSQRSSYNEQFF.

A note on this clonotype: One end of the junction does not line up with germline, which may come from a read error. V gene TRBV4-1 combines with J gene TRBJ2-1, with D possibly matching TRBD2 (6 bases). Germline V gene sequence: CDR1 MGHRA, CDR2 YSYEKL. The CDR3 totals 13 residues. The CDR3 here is CASSPGSAGTQFF. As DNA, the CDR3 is TGTGCCAGCAGCCCCGGGAGTGCCGGGACCCAGTTCTTC.

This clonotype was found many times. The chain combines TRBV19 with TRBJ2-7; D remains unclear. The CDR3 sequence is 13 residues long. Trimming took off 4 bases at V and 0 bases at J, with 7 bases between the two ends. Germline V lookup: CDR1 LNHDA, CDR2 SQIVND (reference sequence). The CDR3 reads CASSKVNSYEQYF. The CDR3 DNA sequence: TGTGCCAGTAGTAAAGTTAACTCCTACGAGCAGTACTTC.

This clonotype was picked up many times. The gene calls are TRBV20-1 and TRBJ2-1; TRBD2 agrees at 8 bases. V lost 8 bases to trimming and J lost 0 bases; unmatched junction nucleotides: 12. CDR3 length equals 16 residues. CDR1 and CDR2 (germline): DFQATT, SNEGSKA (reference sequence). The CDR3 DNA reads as TGCAGTCTTGTCTCAAGAAGCGGGAGCTCCTACAATGAGCAGTTCTTC. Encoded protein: CSLVSRSGSSYNEQFF.

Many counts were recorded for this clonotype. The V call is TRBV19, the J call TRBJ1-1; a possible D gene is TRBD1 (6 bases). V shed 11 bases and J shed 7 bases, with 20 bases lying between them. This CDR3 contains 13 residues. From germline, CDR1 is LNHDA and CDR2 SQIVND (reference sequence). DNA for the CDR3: TGTGCCGTAGGTGTGGGGGGGCCTGGTGAAGCTTTCTTT. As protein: CAVGVGGPGEAFF.

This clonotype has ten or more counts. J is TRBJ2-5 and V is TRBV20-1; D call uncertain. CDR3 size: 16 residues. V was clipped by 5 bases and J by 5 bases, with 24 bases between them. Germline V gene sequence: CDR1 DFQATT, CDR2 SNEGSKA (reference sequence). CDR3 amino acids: CSADPSKGPAGETQYF. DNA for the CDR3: TGCAGTGCTGACCCCTCAAAAGGCCCGGCCGGTGAGACCCAGTACTTC.

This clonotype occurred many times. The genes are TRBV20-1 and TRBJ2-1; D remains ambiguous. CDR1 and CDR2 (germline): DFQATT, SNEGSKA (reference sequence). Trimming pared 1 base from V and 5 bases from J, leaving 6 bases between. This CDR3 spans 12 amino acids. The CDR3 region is CSARVLNNEQFF. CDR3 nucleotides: TGCAGTGCTAGAGTTCTCAACAATGAGCAGTTCTTC.

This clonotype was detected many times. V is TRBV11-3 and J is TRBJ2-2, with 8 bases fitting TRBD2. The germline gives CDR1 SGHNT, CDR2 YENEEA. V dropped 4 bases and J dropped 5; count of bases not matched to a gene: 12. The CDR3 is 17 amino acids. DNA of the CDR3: TGTGCCAGCAGCTCAGGTCAAGGGACTAGTTTTACCGGGGAGCTGTTTTTT. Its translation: CASSSGQGTSFTGELFF.

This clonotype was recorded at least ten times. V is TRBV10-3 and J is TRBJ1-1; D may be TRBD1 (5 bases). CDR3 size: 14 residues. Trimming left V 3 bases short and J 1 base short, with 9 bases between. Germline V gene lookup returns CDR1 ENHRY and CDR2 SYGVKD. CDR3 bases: TGTGCCATCAGTGATGGGGGGGGGAACACTGAAGCTTTCTTT. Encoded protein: CAISDGGGNTEAFF.